These 17 T cell receptor beta chains were all obtained from the same sample, sequenced in a study of shared clonotypes between healthy human individuals. TCRdb's table, derived via immunoSEQ multiplex PCR, lists solely in-frame clones and lacks some. The sample holds approximately 2.3 million clones; 85% to 95% are singletons and the top ten take under 0.45%. Sequencing used naive CD4+ T cells from PBMCs. Noted subset: CD45RA+ positively selected. The receptors come from a young man in good health. Some clones in this sample may be carry-over from other donors' samples.

The V gene is TRBV14, the J gene TRBJ2-5; D is unresolved. V shed 4 bases and J shed 0 bases, with 9 bases lying between them. CDR1 and CDR2 (germline): SGHDN, FVKESK. CDR3 length: 14 residues. CDR3 DNA sequence: TGTGCCAGCAGCCTGGTAAGAGACCAAGAGACCCAGTACTTC. This sequence encodes CASSLVRDQETQYF.

The rearrangement uses TRBV28 and TRBJ1-1; 10 bases are a match to TRBD1. CDR1 and CDR2 (germline): MDHEN, SYDVKM. The CDR3 consists of 15 residues. The V gene end was trimmed by 6 bases and the J gene end by 5 bases; junction bases not matched to a gene: 9. DNA for the CDR3: TGTGCCAGCAGAGCCGGGACAGGGGTGATGACTGAAGCTTTCTTT. Residues: CASRAGTGVMTEAFF.

The chain couples TRBV19 to TRBJ2-1; 10 bases match TRBD2. Germline assignment: CDR1 LNHDA and CDR2 SQIVND (reference sequence). The J segment lost 9 bases and the V segment lost 5 bases, leaving 16 bases of the junction unmatched. The CDR3 is 17 residues long. CDR3 sequence: CASSARPLAGVLREQFF. CDR3 DNA sequence: TGTGCCAGTAGTGCCCGCCCCCTAGCGGGAGTACTCCGTGAGCAGTTCTTC.

J is TRBJ1-4 and V is TRBV5-1; a possible D gene is TRBD1 (6 bases). The CDR3 has 14 amino acids. V was shortened by 7 bases and J by 6 bases, with 16 bases between the two germline ends. CDR1 and CDR2 (germline): SGHRS, YFSETQ. The CDR3 region has the DNA TGCGCCAGCGCCCTGGGGGGGCAAGATGAAAAACTGTTTTTT. This gives the protein CASALGGQDEKLFF.

The rearrangement joins TRBV6-5 to TRBJ2-5; possibly TRBD1 for D (7 bases). The CDR3 runs 15 residues. Trimming removed 2 bases at V and 4 bases at J, with 14 bases between. Germline CDR1 reads MNHEY; CDR2 reads SVGAGI. This CDR3 reads CASSYARGDGETQYF. The CDR3 region has the DNA TGTGCCAGCAGTTACGCCAGGGGGGACGGAGAGACCCAGTACTTC.

The chain recombines TRBV27 with TRBJ2-7; possibly TRBD1 for D (6 bases). Germline V lookup: CDR1 MNHEY, CDR2 SMNVEV (reference sequence). The CDR3 extends over 16 amino acids. Trimming pared 5 bases from V and 2 bases from J, leaving 19 bases between. The CDR3: CASSLLGQKGPYEQYF. CDR3 bases: TGTGCCAGCAGTCTATTAGGACAGAAAGGTCCCTACGAGCAGTACTTC.

The chain recombines TRBV11-2 with TRBJ2-3; possibly TRBD1 for D (6 bases). The germline V gene encodes CDR1 SGHAT and CDR2 FQNNGV. V shed 5 bases and J shed 6 bases, with 12 bases lying between them. This CDR3 region has 13 residues. CDR3 loop: CASSPLGGDTQYF. CDR3 nucleotide sequence: TGTGCCAGCAGCCCCCTAGGGGGTGATACGCAGTATTTT.

This chain uses TRBV7-9 with TRBJ1-2, with D uncertain. Germline loops: CDR1 SEHNR, CDR2 FQNEAQ (reference sequence). The V end lost 3 bases, the J end lost 2 bases, and 19 bases lay between the germline ends. The CDR3 runs 17 residues. CDR3 sequence: CASSFGRDYVVNYGYTF. DNA of the CDR3: TGTGCCAGCAGCTTTGGCCGCGACTACGTGGTAAACTATGGCTACACCTTC.

This sequence joins TRBV15 and TRBJ1-3; D unclear. V was cut by 0 bases and J by 2 bases, with 5 bases left in between. This CDR3 comprises 14 residues. CDR1 LNHNV and CDR2 YYDKDF come from the germline V gene (reference sequence). CDR3 sequence: CATSREGPGNTIYF. The DNA for the CDR3 is TGTGCCACCAGCAGAGAGGGCCCTGGAAACACCATATATTTT.

With regard to this clone: Other DNA variants within this sample encode the same CDR3. This chain uses TRBV19 with TRBJ2-5; a weak D match, TRBD1 (6 bases). There are 13 residues in the CDR3. Deletions cut 3 bases from V and 5 bases from J, with 10 bases between. CDR1 LNHDA and CDR2 SQIVND come from the germline V gene (reference sequence). This CDR3 is CASSIGQGETQYF. The CDR3 region has the DNA TGTGCCAGTAGTATCGGCCAGGGGGAGACCCAGTACTTC.

The chain combines TRBV6-5 with TRBJ1-2, with D possibly TRBD1 on 6 matching bases. Germline loops: CDR1 MNHEY, CDR2 SVGAGI. V lost 6 bases, J lost 3 bases, and 14 bases lay in between. The CDR3 runs 14 residues. CDR3 sequence: CASSTRGSDYGYTF. In DNA, the CDR3 is TGTGCCAGCAGCACCAGGGGCTCGGACTATGGCTACACCTTC.

The rearrangement links TRBV18 to TRBJ2-3; 10 bases line up with TRBD2. Germline V gene data show CDR1 as KGHSH and CDR2 as LQKENI. V trimming: 3 bases; J trimming: 5 bases; junction bases outside the gene matches: 2. This CDR3 has 14 residues. The CDR3: CASSPGLAQDTQYF. Here the CDR3 DNA reads TGTGCCAGCTCACCGGGACTAGCGCAAGATACGCAGTATTTT.

The rearrangement uses TRBV6-1 and TRBJ2-7; TRBD2 might be the D (6 bases). Germline V gene lookup returns CDR1 MNHNS and CDR2 SASEGT. Trimming pared 6 bases from V and 2 bases from J, leaving 17 bases between. The CDR3 extends over 15 amino acids. CDR3 coding DNA: TGTGCCAGCAGCGCGGGACTTCCCGGGGCCTACGAGCAGTACTTC. This encodes CASSAGLPGAYEQYF.

About this clone: At the DNA level, this CDR3 is encoded by other sequences in the same sample as well. CDR3 region: CASSSGQPNEKLFF. The CDR3 coding sequence is TGCGCCAGCAGCTCCGGACAGCCTAATGAAAAACTGTTTTTT. The V call is TRBV5-1, the J call TRBJ1-4; TRBD1 might be the D (6 bases). Germline V gives CDR1 SGHRS, CDR2 YFSETQ. CDR3 length: 14 amino acids. V was cut by 3 bases and J by 3 bases, with 9 bases left in between.

This rearrangement joins TRBV30 to TRBJ1-2; 7 bases match TRBD1. CDR3 length: 13 residues. With V trimmed by 0 bases and J by 4 bases, 2 bases remained unmatched. Germline assignment: CDR1 GTSNPN and CDR2 SVGIG (reference sequence). CDR3: CAWSVSGGYGYTF. Here the CDR3 DNA reads TGTGCCTGGAGTGTTTCAGGGGGCTATGGCTACACCTTC.

In this sample, this clone turned up once. The rearrangement links TRBV9 to TRBJ2-1, with D possibly matching TRBD2 (5 bases). CDR1 and CDR2 (germline): SGDLS, YYNGEE. There are 14 residues in the CDR3. The V end lost 3 bases, the J end lost 6 bases, and 13 bases lay between the germline ends. This CDR3 is CASSARAPSNEQFF. DNA of the CDR3: TGTGCCAGCAGCGCGCGGGCCCCTAGCAATGAGCAGTTCTTC.

This sequence joins TRBV11-2 and TRBJ2-7, with unresolved D. The V end was cut by 0 bases, the J end by 1 base, with 19 bases between. The CDR3 contains 18 residues. The germline gives CDR1 SGHAT, CDR2 FQNNGV. CDR3 sequence: CASSLERGWQVRSYEQYF. DNA for the CDR3: TGTGCCAGCAGCTTAGAGCGTGGCTGGCAGGTTAGATCCTACGAGCAGTACTTC.